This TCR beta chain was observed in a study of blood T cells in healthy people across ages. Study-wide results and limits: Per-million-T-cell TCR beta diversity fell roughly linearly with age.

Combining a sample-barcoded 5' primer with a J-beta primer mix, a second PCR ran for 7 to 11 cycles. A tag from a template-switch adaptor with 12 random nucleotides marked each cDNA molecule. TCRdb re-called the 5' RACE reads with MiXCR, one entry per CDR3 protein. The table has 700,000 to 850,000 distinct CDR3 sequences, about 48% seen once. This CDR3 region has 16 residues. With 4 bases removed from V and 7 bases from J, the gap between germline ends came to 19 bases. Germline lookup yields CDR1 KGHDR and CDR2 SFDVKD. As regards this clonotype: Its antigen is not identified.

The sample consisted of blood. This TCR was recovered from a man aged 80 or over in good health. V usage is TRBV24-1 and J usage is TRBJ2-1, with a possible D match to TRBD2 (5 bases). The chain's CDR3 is CATSEARPPSRNEQFF. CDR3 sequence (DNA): TGTGCCACCAGTGAAGCCAGACCCCCTAGCCGGAATGAGCAGTTCTTC.